These 27 T cell receptor beta chains originate from one sample sequenced in a study of blood T cell repertoires in COVID-19. The method was immunoSEQ multiplex PCR; TCRdb's version includes in-frame clones alone and lacks a portion of them. The repertoire holds about 23,000 clones, with more than 75% as singletons. The sequenced material came from peripheral blood. These receptor sequences come from a woman of 80 years or more with acute or convalescent COVID-19.

CDR3 nucleotides: TGTGCCAGCAGCGTAGTTGGGGCGCCTAGGTATGGCTACACCTTC. It translates to CASSVVGAPRYGYTF. V and J are TRBV9 and TRBJ1-2; TRBD1 is a possible D gene (5 bases). Trimming took 0 bases from V and 5 from J, leaving 14 bases between them. The CDR3 runs to 15 residues. Germline values: CDR1 SGDLS, CDR2 YYNGEE.

The chain recombines TRBV2 with TRBJ2-1, with D possibly matching TRBD2 (6 bases). There are 13 residues in the CDR3. Between the trimmed V and J ends, which lost 5 bases and 8 bases, there was a span of 13 bases. Germline values: CDR1 SNHLY, CDR2 FYNNEI. The CDR3 DNA reads TGTGCCAGCAGTAACACCAGGAGGGATGAGCAGTTCTTC. Its translation is CASSNTRRDEQFF.

The chain links TRBV7-9 to TRBJ1-1; 8 positions match TRBD1. CDR1 is SEHNR, CDR2 FQNEAQ, per germline (reference sequence). Trimming took 3 bases from V and 10 from J; bases not matched to a gene: 7. CDR3 length equals 13 residues. CDR3 nucleotides: TGTGCCAGCAGCTTTGGGACAGGCGGGGGAGCTTTCTTT. This translates into CASSFGTGGGAFF.

The CDR3 region has the DNA TGTGCCAGCAGGCGCGGGGGTATCTACGAGCAGTACTTC. Residues: CASRRGGIYEQYF. The V gene is TRBV6-5, the J gene TRBJ2-7; 7 bases line up with TRBD2. Trimming at V came to 6 bases and at J to 3 bases, leaving 5 bases not matched to a gene. This CDR3 is built from 13 residues. The germline gives CDR1 MNHEY, CDR2 SVGAGI.

V gene TRBV11-3 combines with J gene TRBJ2-7, with TRBD1 matching over 8 bases. The J segment lost 5 bases and the V segment lost 5 bases, leaving 14 bases of the junction unmatched. This CDR3 has 16 amino acids. The germline V gene encodes CDR1 SGHNT and CDR2 YENEEA. CDR3 nucleotide sequence: TGTGCCAGCAGCCTCGGGACAGGTGGAAGATTCGACGAGCAGTACTTC. It translates to CASSLGTGGRFDEQYF.

This chain uses TRBV4-3 with TRBJ1-6, with a tentative D call TRBD1 (6 bases). V lost 0 bases and J lost 7, with 13 bases in between. Germline CDR1 reads LGHNA; CDR2 reads YSLEER. The CDR3 is 16 amino acids. The CDR3 sequence: CASSQDLGHLNSPLHF. CDR3 DNA sequence: TGCGCCAGCAGCCAAGATCTGGGACATCTAAATTCACCCCTCCACTTT.

The chain joins TRBV4-3 to TRBJ1-4, with D possibly matching TRBD1 (5 bases). Germline assignment: CDR1 LGHNA and CDR2 YSLEER. The ends were cut back, 0 bases at V and 10 bases at J, with 15 bases in the middle. This CDR3 is 15 amino acids long. Here the CDR3 DNA reads TGCGCCAGCAGCCAAGATCACGGGGGAAGAGGAAAACTGTTTTTT. The encoded protein is CASSQDHGGRGKLFF.

The V gene is TRBV9, the J gene TRBJ2-3, with 7 positions matching TRBD2. There are 16 residues in the CDR3. Germline trimming cut 3 bases from V and 6 bases from J; bases unmatched to any gene: 13. CDR1 and CDR2 from the germline V gene are SGDLS and YYNGEE. The DNA of the CDR3 is TGTGCCAGCAGCGAGGGCCTCTTCGGGGGAGGGGATACGCAGTATTTT. Translation: CASSEGLFGGGDTQYF.

The chain uses TRBV7-4 and TRBJ1-1; D gene uncertain. Trimming cost V 1 base and J 1 base, with 4 bases left between them. CDR1 is SGHVT, CDR2 SQSDAQ, per germline. The CDR3 sequence is 13 residues long. The CDR3 here is CASSLGQNTEAFF. The CDR3 DNA reads TGTGCCAGCAGCTTAGGACAGAACACTGAAGCTTTCTTT.

J is TRBJ1-1 and V is TRBV19; 9 nucleotides line up with TRBD1. Germline assignment: CDR1 LNHDA and CDR2 SQIVND (reference sequence). The CDR3 has 18 residues. With 5 bases clipped from V and 0 bases from J, the junction kept 13 bases outside the gene matches. DNA for the CDR3: TGTGCCAGTAGTTCCTTCTTAGGACAGGGGAGTATGAACACTGAAGCTTTCTTT. It specifies CASSSFLGQGSMNTEAFF.

For the CDR3, the DNA is TGTGCCAGCAGTGACGAGCGGGGGGCCTACAATGAGCAGTTCTTC. Translation: CASSDERGAYNEQFF. The chain couples TRBV7-8 to TRBJ2-1; 9 nucleotides line up with TRBD2. Trimming cost V 6 bases and J 2 bases; bases outside gene matches: 5. This CDR3 spans 15 amino acids. CDR1 is SGHVS and CDR2 is FQNEAQ in the germline V gene.

The chain employs TRBV6-5 and TRBJ2-7; 9 bases line up with TRBD2. There are 15 residues in the CDR3. J was trimmed by 4 bases and V by 7 bases; bases with no gene match: 11. Looked up from germline, CDR1 is MNHEY and CDR2 is SVGAGI. The CDR3 reads CASNMRAGGLYEQYF. The CDR3 nucleotides are TGTGCCAGCAATATGAGGGCGGGGGGGCTATACGAGCAGTACTTC.

This clone is labeled as medium-sized. The V call is TRBV7-9, the J call TRBJ2-5; TRBD2 aligns across 7 bases. This CDR3 region has 15 residues. With V trimmed by 1 base and J by 2 bases, 4 bases remained unmatched. CDR1 is SEHNR and CDR2 is FQNEAQ in the germline V gene (reference sequence). CDR3 sequence: CASSLGGLGQETQYF. In nucleotides, the CDR3 is TGTGCCAGCAGCTTAGGAGGACTAGGTCAAGAGACCCAGTACTTC.

The chain couples TRBV25-1 to TRBJ1-1; a possible D gene is TRBD1 (6 bases). The CDR3 extends over 12 amino acids. With 11 bases removed from V and 1 base from J, the gap between germline ends came to 11 bases. Germline V gene sequence: CDR1 MGHDK, CDR2 SYGVNS. The chain's CDR3 is CAGQGPNTEAFF. CDR3 sequence (DNA): TGTGCCGGCCAGGGGCCGAACACTGAAGCTTTCTTT.

V gene TRBV5-4 combines with J gene TRBJ1-5, with 9 bases aligning to TRBD1. CDR3 length: 14 amino acids. Germline V CDR1 and CDR2: SGHNT, YYREEE (reference sequence). V lost 2 bases and J lost 7; bases outside the gene matches: 4. CDR3 sequence (DNA): TGTGCCAGCAGCTTACAGGGGGCCGGGCAGCCCCAGCATTTT. Residues: CASSLQGAGQPQHF.

The chain has TRBV24-1 and TRBJ2-1; 15 bases align to TRBD2. CDR3 length: 17 amino acids. V gave up 2 bases and J gave up 9 bases; unmatched junction bases: 7. Germline V CDR1 and CDR2: KGHDR, SFDVKD. In DNA form, the CDR3 reads TGTGCCACCAGTGATTCAGGGACTAGCGGGGGGTGGGGTGAGCAGTTCTTC. It yields the protein CATSDSGTSGGWGEQFF.

The chain combines TRBV3-1 (or the pseudogene TRBV3-2) with TRBJ2-7, with D possibly TRBD1 on 6 matching bases. The germline V gene has CDR1 LGHDT and CDR2 YNNKEL (reference sequence). This CDR3 is built from 12 residues. The V end lost 3 bases, the J end lost 4 bases, and 7 bases lay between the germline ends. In DNA form, the CDR3 reads TGTGCCAGCAGCCAGAGGGGGTACGAGCAGTACTTC. It encodes CASSQRGYEQYF.

The chain recombines TRBV7-2 with TRBJ2-5; 11 bases are shared with TRBD2. CDR1 and CDR2 from the germline V gene are SGHTA and FQGNSA. The CDR3 length is 15 residues. V dropped 3 bases and J dropped 3; count of bases not matched to a gene: 3. CDR3 sequence reads: CASSFTSGGKETQYF. CDR3 bases: TGTGCCAGCAGCTTCACTAGCGGGGGAAAAGAGACCCAGTACTTC.

The chain is built from TRBV5-1 and TRBJ2-7; 10 bases match TRBD1. The CDR3 is made up of 14 amino acids. The trim removed 5 bases at V and 1 base at J, leaving 3 bases unmatched. Germline CDR1 reads SGHRS; CDR2 reads YFSETQ. The CDR3 DNA is TGCGCCAGCAGGAGGACAGGGGGATCCTACGAGCAGTACTTC. Translation gives CASRRTGGSYEQYF. Drawing the rest from reference TRBV5-1 and TRBJ2-7, the complete variable domain is KAGVTQTPRYLIKTRGQQVTLSCSPISGHRSVSWYQQTPGQGLQFLFEYFSETQRNKGNFPGRFSGRQFSNSRSEMNVSTLELGDSALYLCASRRTGGSYEQYFGPGTRLTVT.

This chain connects TRBV3-1 (or the pseudogene TRBV3-2) to TRBJ2-2, with 7 bases matching TRBD2. With V trimmed by 2 bases and J by 0 bases, 9 bases remained unmatched. The CDR3 length is 18 residues. The germline V gene has CDR1 LGHDT and CDR2 YNNKEL (reference sequence). The CDR3 is CASSQMGLADTNTGELFF. DNA for the CDR3: TGTGCCAGCAGCCAAATGGGCCTAGCGGACACGAACACCGGGGAGCTGTTTTTT.

The chain combines TRBV3-1 (or the pseudogene TRBV3-2) with TRBJ1-1, with D unresolved. The CDR3 consists of 15 residues. Germline V CDR1 and CDR2: LGHDT, YNNKEL (reference sequence). V shed 5 bases and J shed 0 bases, with 13 bases lying between them. This CDR3 reads CASSNLGPVNTEAFF. CDR3 nucleotide sequence: TGTGCCAGCAGCAACCTAGGTCCCGTGAACACTGAAGCTTTCTTT.

V is TRBV7-2 and J is TRBJ1-2; 7 nucleotides match TRBD1. Trimming cost V 1 base and J 9 bases; bases outside gene matches: 8. The CDR3 covers 14 residues. Looked up from germline, CDR1 is SGHTA and CDR2 is FQGNSA. DNA for the CDR3: TGTGCCAGCAGCTTAGGGGGACAGACTAAGAGCTACACCTTC. This gives the protein CASSLGGQTKSYTF.

The V gene is TRBV3-1 (or the pseudogene TRBV3-2), the J gene TRBJ2-7; TRBD2 might be the D (7 bases). Trimming removed 1 base at V and 6 bases at J, with 16 bases between. CDR1 LGHDT and CDR2 YNNKEL come from the germline V gene (reference sequence). The CDR3 spans 15 residues. The CDR3 loop is CASSQGNGGLFEQYF. For the CDR3, the DNA is TGTGCCAGCAGCCAAGGGAACGGGGGGCTCTTCGAGCAGTACTTC.

CDR3 region: CASRTTGTARGETQYF. The CDR3 DNA follows: TGTGCCAGCAGAACAACCGGGACCGCAAGGGGGGAGACCCAGTACTTC. This sequence joins TRBV11-2 and TRBJ2-5; TRBD1 is a possible D gene (6 bases). CDR3 size: 16 residues. Trimming removed 6 bases from V and 5 bases from J, with 22 bases in between. The germline gives CDR1 SGHAT, CDR2 FQNNGV. The full variable domain, its missing parts supplied by reference TRBV11-2 and TRBJ2-5, is EAGVAQSPRYKIIEKRQSVAFWCNPISGHATLYWYQQILGQGPKLLIQFQNNGVVDDSQLPKDRFSAERLKGVDSTLKIQPAKLEDSAVYLCASRTTGTARGETQYFGPGTRLLVL.

The chain employs TRBV7-6 and TRBJ2-1, with 8 bases fitting TRBD1. V shed 1 base and J 8 bases; nucleotides not matched to a gene: 7. Germline V gene lookup returns CDR1 SGHVS and CDR2 FNYEAQ. CDR3 size: 15 residues. As DNA, the CDR3 is TGTGCCAGCAGCTTAGGGACAGGGAGAACCGATGAGCAGTTCTTC. Its protein is CASSLGTGRTDEQFF.

The rearrangement links TRBV6-2 or TRBV6-3 to TRBJ1-1, with D possibly being TRBD1 (5 bases). V lost 2 bases and J lost 1, with 11 bases in between. Germline lookup yields CDR1 MNHEY and CDR2 SVGEGT. The CDR3 spans 15 residues. The CDR3 DNA follows: TGTGCCAGCAGTTACCTATCCAGGGCGAACACTGAAGCTTTCTTT. Translation gives CASSYLSRANTEAFF.

Turning to this clone: Sequence at one end of the junction differs from germline and may be a read error. The chain combines TRBV6-1 with TRBJ2-7; 7 nucleotides match TRBD2. CDR1 MNHNS and CDR2 SASEGT come from the germline V gene. The CDR3 loop spans 14 amino acids. The CDR3 DNA reads TGTGCCAGCAGGGAAGGCGGGAGCCCCTACGAGCAGTACTTC. Translation gives CASREGGSPYEQYF.